A selection of T cell receptor beta chains follows, all from one sample in a study of Graves' ophthalmopathy and Graves' hyperthyroidism. TCRdb reanalysed the multiplex PCR reads using MiXCR and keeps one entry per CDR3 protein. The sample has about 550,000 distinct CDR3 sequences, less than 45% seen once. The sample consisted of peripheral blood or thyroid tissue (not recorded which). These TCRs come from an adult man with Graves' hyperthyroidism. CDR3s include the opening cysteine and the closing phenylalanine or tryptophan. The order of the fields is J gene, D gene, V gene, CDR3 length, clone size, CDR3 protein, CDR3 DNA. A D gene is named only where the DNA matches it firmly. Size is stated for part of the rows, as once, few or many counts, or as a class when the clone is expanded.

j_gene: TRBJ2-7
d_gene: -
v_gene: TRBV29-1
len: 13
abundance: -
CDR3aa: CSLGGYAGDEQYF
CDR3nt: TGCAGCTTAGGAGGCTATGCCGGCGACGAGCAGTACTTC

j_gene: TRBJ1-3
d_gene: TRBD1
v_gene: TRBV7-2
len: 16
abundance: -
CDR3aa: CASSKEQGLGGNTIYF
CDR3nt: TGTGCCAGCAGCAAGGAACAGGGGCTAGGTGGAAACACCATATATTTT

j_gene: TRBJ1-1
d_gene: -
v_gene: TRBV27
len: 15
abundance: -
CDR3aa: CASSPARGSGTEAFF
CDR3nt: TGTGCCAGCTCTCCCGCTAGGGGCTCGGGCACTGAAGCTTTCTTT

j_gene: TRBJ2-5
d_gene: -
v_gene: TRBV5-5
len: 13
abundance: many
CDR3aa: CASSPGQVETQYF
CDR3nt: TGTGCCAGCAGCCCGGGGCAGGTAGAGACCCAGTACTTC

j_gene: TRBJ2-7
d_gene: -
v_gene: TRBV6-1
len: 13
abundance: many
CDR3aa: CASTRDSSYEQYF
CDR3nt: TGTGCCAGCACCAGGGACTCCTCCTACGAGCAGTACTTC

j_gene: TRBJ2-5
d_gene: -
v_gene: TRBV5-1
len: 16
abundance: many
CDR3aa: CASSYRVKRGKETQYF
CDR3nt: TGCGCCAGCAGCTACCGGGTCAAGAGAGGAAAAGAGACCCAGTACTTC

j_gene: TRBJ2-2
d_gene: TRBD1
v_gene: TRBV29-1
len: 14
abundance: -
CDR3aa: CSVRTGGGTGELFF
CDR3nt: TGCAGCGTCCGGACAGGAGGTGGCACCGGGGAGCTGTTTTTT

j_gene: TRBJ1-2
d_gene: -
v_gene: TRBV7-9
len: 15
abundance: -
CDR3aa: CASSLVEGETYGYTF
CDR3nt: TGTGCCAGCAGCTTAGTCGAGGGAGAGACCTATGGCTACACCTTC

j_gene: TRBJ1-1
d_gene: -
v_gene: TRBV19
len: 14
abundance: many
CDR3aa: CASSPLWTRTEAFF
CDR3nt: TGTGCCAGTAGTCCCCTCTGGACAAGGACTGAAGCTTTCTTT

j_gene: TRBJ2-3
d_gene: -
v_gene: TRBV20-1
len: 15
abundance: -
CDR3aa: CSATRAEFHPDTQYF
CDR3nt: TGCAGTGCTACAAGAGCGGAGTTCCACCCAGATACGCAGTATTTT

j_gene: TRBJ1-5
d_gene: -
v_gene: TRBV29-1
len: 14
abundance: -
CDR3aa: CSVEGLAVNNEQHF
CDR3nt: TGCAGCGTTGAGGGACTAGCGGTGAACAATGAGCAGCATTTT